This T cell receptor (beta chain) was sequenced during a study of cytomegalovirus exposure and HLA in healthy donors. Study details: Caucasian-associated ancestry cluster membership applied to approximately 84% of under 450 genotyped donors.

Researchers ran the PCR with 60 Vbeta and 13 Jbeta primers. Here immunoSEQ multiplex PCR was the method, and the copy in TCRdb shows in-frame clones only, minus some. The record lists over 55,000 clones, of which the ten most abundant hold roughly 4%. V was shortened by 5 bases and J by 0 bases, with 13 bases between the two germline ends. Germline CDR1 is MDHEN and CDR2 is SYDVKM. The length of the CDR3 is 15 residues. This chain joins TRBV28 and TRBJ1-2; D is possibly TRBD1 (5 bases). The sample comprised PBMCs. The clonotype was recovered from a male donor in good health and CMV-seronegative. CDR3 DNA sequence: TGTGCCAGCAGTCCCTGGACAAGTTCTAACTATGGCTACACCTTC. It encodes CASSPWTSSNYGYTF.